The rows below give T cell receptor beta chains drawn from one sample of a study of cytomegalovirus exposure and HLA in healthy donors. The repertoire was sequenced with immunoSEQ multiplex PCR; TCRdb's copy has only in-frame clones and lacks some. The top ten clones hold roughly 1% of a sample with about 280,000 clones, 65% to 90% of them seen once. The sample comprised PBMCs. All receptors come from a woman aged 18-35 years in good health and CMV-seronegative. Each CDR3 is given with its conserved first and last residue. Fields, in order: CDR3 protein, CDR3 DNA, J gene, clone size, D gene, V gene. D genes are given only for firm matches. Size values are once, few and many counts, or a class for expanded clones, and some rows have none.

CDR3 protein: CASSRPERSKRYGYTF; CDR3 DNA: TGTGCCAGCAGTCGACCTGAACGTTCGAAGCGCTATGGCTACACCTTC; J gene: TRBJ1-2; clone size: NA; D gene: NA; V gene: TRBV7-2
CDR3 protein: CASSFRRGRSEAFF; CDR3 DNA: TGTGCCAGCAGTTTCCGGCGGGGCCGCTCTGAAGCTTTCTTT; J gene: TRBJ1-1; clone size: NA; D gene: NA; V gene: TRBV27
CDR3 protein: CASSSPTGVYEQYF; CDR3 DNA: TGTGCCAGCAGTTCCCCCACAGGGGTTTACGAGCAGTACTTC; J gene: TRBJ2-7; clone size: NA; D gene: TRBD1; V gene: TRBV6-5
CDR3 protein: CASSLTGVGTEAFF; CDR3 DNA: TGTGCCAGCAGCCTTACAGGGGTGGGCACTGAAGCTTTCTTT; J gene: TRBJ1-1; clone size: NA; D gene: TRBD1; V gene: TRBV5-4
CDR3 protein: CASSGGTGWYEQFF; CDR3 DNA: TGTGCCAGCAGTGGGGGCACAGGGTGGTATGAGCAGTTCTTC; J gene: TRBJ2-1; clone size: once; D gene: NA; V gene: TRBV2
CDR3 protein: CASSPGVPDQPQHF; CDR3 DNA: TGTGCCAGCAGCCCGGGTGTACCGGATCAGCCCCAGCATTTT; J gene: TRBJ1-5; clone size: NA; D gene: NA; V gene: TRBV7-6
CDR3 protein: CASSHLLPGLTSNEQFF; CDR3 DNA: TGCGCCAGCAGCCACCTTTTACCGGGACTTACATCCAATGAGCAGTTCTTC; J gene: TRBJ2-1; clone size: NA; D gene: NA; V gene: TRBV4-1
CDR3 protein: CASTGEVPDTQYF; CDR3 DNA: TGTGCCAGCACTGGGGAGGTGCCCGATACGCAGTATTTT; J gene: TRBJ2-3; clone size: NA; D gene: NA; V gene: TRBV2
CDR3 protein: CAWSVDRGPPPYF; CDR3 DNA: TGTGCCTGGAGTGTGGACAGGGGGCCCCCTCCGTACTTC; J gene: TRBJ2-7; clone size: NA; D gene: TRBD1; V gene: TRBV30
CDR3 protein: CASSPHGGGGGSSADTQYF; CDR3 DNA: TGTGCCAGCAGCCCCCATGGGGGCGGGGGGGGTAGCTCCGCAGATACGCAGTATTTT; J gene: TRBJ2-3; clone size: NA; D gene: TRBD2; V gene: TRBV28
CDR3 protein: CASSNTRANEQYF; CDR3 DNA: TGTGCCAGCAGTAATACTAGGGCAAACGAGCAGTACTTC; J gene: TRBJ2-7; clone size: NA; D gene: NA; V gene: TRBV6-5
CDR3 protein: CASSFGSEEAFF; CDR3 DNA: TGTGCCAGCAGCTTTGGGTCGGAGGAAGCTTTCTTT; J gene: TRBJ1-1; clone size: NA; D gene: NA; V gene: TRBV7-9
CDR3 protein: CASSPISTNEKLFF; CDR3 DNA: TGCGCCAGCAGCCCTATATCAACTAATGAAAAACTGTTTTTT; J gene: TRBJ1-4; clone size: NA; D gene: NA; V gene: TRBV5-1
CDR3 protein: CASIWGREANQPQHF; CDR3 DNA: TGCGCCAGCATCTGGGGTAGGGAGGCCAATCAGCCCCAGCATTTT; J gene: TRBJ1-5; clone size: NA; D gene: NA; V gene: TRBV5-1
CDR3 protein: CASSLAQGSQPQHF; CDR3 DNA: TGTGCCAGCAGCTTAGCGCAGGGGAGTCAGCCCCAGCATTTT; J gene: TRBJ1-5; clone size: NA; D gene: NA; V gene: TRBV7-9